Reported below is one T cell receptor beta chain. Its antigen is currently unknown. The approximately 130-subject validation cohort, separate from the roughly 670-subject first cohort, included the donors. This sample was taken from a study of cytomegalovirus exposure and HLA in healthy donors. The study, taken as a whole, reports: The authors enumerated over 150 TCR beta chains as linked to cytomegalovirus. CMV antigen specificity was confirmed in vitro for three CMV-associated chains.

V was pared by 5 bases and J by 6 bases, with 16 bases of the junction left unmatched. Germline assignment: CDR1 LNHDA and CDR2 SQIVND (reference sequence). This CDR3 is built from 18 residues. Sequencing was performed with immunoSEQ multiplex PCR; in TCRdb, only in-frame clones are kept and a portion is missing. The repertoire holds 65,000 or so clones, with about 94% as singletons. Input material: PBMCs. The receptor comes from a man younger than 35 in good health and CMV-seropositive. The rearrangement joins TRBV19 to TRBJ2-2; 9 nucleotides line up with TRBD2. The CDR3 DNA follows: TGTGCCAGTAGTCGGCGAGGTAGGCGGGAGGGCCCGGCCGGGGAGCTGTTTTTT. It is translated as CASSRRGRREGPAGELFF.